The 22 T cell receptor beta chains below come from one sample, sequenced in a study of shared clonotypes between healthy human individuals. Assay used: immunoSEQ multiplex PCR; TCRdb lists only in-frame clones, some missing. The sample consists of roughly 570,000 clones, 98% of them appearing once. CD45RO-negative cells were positively selected for CCR7, leaving out terminally differentiated effector memory CD45RA+ cells. Sample: naive CD8+ T cells sorted from blood. These receptors were collected from a man aged 25 to 45 in good health.

This chain links TRBV13 with TRBJ2-5; D may be TRBD1 (6 bases). V was trimmed by 5 bases and J by 2 bases, leaving 12 bases between them. CDR1 and CDR2 (germline): PRHDT, FYEKMQ (reference sequence). CDR3 length: 14 amino acids. The CDR3 DNA reads as TGTGCCAGCAGCCCACGGACAGAACAAGAGACCCAGTACTTC. Amino acid sequence: CASSPRTEQETQYF.

The chain has TRBV7-8 and TRBJ2-3; D gene uncertain. The CDR3 sequence is 12 residues long. Trimming pared 3 bases from V and 6 bases from J, leaving 7 bases between. CDR1 SGHVS and CDR2 FQNEAQ come from the germline V gene. DNA of the CDR3: TGTGCCAGCAGCTTTCCGACGGATACGCAGTATTTT. Amino acid sequence: CASSFPTDTQYF.

The rearrangement uses TRBV7-9 and TRBJ1-2, with no clear D. The CDR3 runs to 11 residues. V lost 6 bases and J 8 bases, leaving 10 bases between the germline ends. The germline V gene has CDR1 SEHNR and CDR2 FQNEAQ (reference sequence). CDR3 region: CASSSVGGYTF. In DNA, the CDR3 is TGTGCCAGCAGTTCTGTAGGGGGCTACACCTTC. Full variable domain (outside the CDR3, taken from reference TRBV7-9 and TRBJ1-2): DTGVSQNPRHKITKRGQNVTFRCDPISEHNRLYWYRQTLGQGPEFLTYFQNEAQLEKSRLLSDRFSAERPKGSFSTLEIQRTEQGDSAMYLCASSSVGGYTFGSGTRLTVV.

This chain uses TRBV4-1 with TRBJ1-1; D call uncertain. With 0 bases removed from V and 4 bases from J, the gap between germline ends came to 12 bases. Germline V lookup: CDR1 MGHRA, CDR2 YSYEKL. CDR3 length: 15 amino acids. DNA for the CDR3: TGCGCCAGCAGCCAAGATGGGAGGGTTGGCACTGAAGCTTTCTTT. Translating gives CASSQDGRVGTEAFF.

The chain is built from TRBV7-2 and TRBJ2-7; tentative D call: TRBD1 (6 bases). The CDR3 has 14 residues. The germline V and J ends were trimmed by 1 base and 3 bases, with 10 bases remaining between them. The germline V gene has CDR1 SGHTA and CDR2 FQGNSA. The CDR3 DNA follows: TGTGCCAGCAGCTTAGAGGGGGTCGTCTACGAGCAGTACTTC. Protein sequence: CASSLEGVVYEQYF.

The rearrangement links TRBV5-5 to TRBJ2-7, with D possibly TRBD1 on 6 matching bases. This CDR3 comprises 14 residues. V lost 0 bases, J lost 5 bases, and 12 bases lay in between. Per germline, CDR1 SGHKS and CDR2 YYEKEE (reference sequence). CDR3 nucleotide sequence: TGTGCCAGCAGCTTGGTGGGGGCTTGGAACGAGCAGTACTTC. Protein product: CASSLVGAWNEQYF.

The chain couples TRBV14 to TRBJ2-1, with 8 bases matching TRBD1. The J segment lost 2 bases and the V segment lost 0 bases, leaving 6 bases of the junction unmatched. The CDR3 consists of 17 residues. The germline V gene has CDR1 SGHDN and CDR2 FVKESK. This CDR3 reads CASSQDHRGIPYNEQFF. CDR3 DNA: TGTGCCAGCAGCCAAGATCACAGGGGGATCCCCTACAATGAGCAGTTCTTC.

Regarding this clone: Other DNA sequences in the sample encode the same CDR3. V gene TRBV7-9 combines with J gene TRBJ2-5, with D unclear. Trimming removed 5 bases at V and 4 bases at J, with 8 bases between. The CDR3 has 12 residues. Germline-derived CDR1 and CDR2 are SEHNR and FQNEAQ (reference sequence). The CDR3 protein is CASSLGRETQYF. In DNA form, the CDR3 reads TGTGCCAGCAGCCTAGGCAGAGAGACCCAGTACTTC.

The V and J genes are TRBV9 and TRBJ1-1; D perhaps matches TRBD1 (6 bases). V was trimmed by 4 bases and J by 5 bases, leaving 15 bases between them. This CDR3 spans 14 amino acids. Germline V lookup: CDR1 SGDLS, CDR2 YYNGEE. The CDR3 region has the DNA TGTGCCAGCAGCCTACAGGGAGAGGGGACTGAAGCTTTCTTT. This translates into CASSLQGEGTEAFF.

The chain is built from TRBV28 and TRBJ2-7; D not resolved. The CDR3 has 12 residues. V gave up 7 bases and J gave up 2 bases, with 9 bases separating them. The V gene's germline CDR1 is MDHEN and CDR2 SYDVKM. As DNA, the CDR3 is TGTGCCAGCACCAACCAGGCCTACGAGCAGTACTTC. It codes for CASTNQAYEQYF. The complete variable domain, with remaining parts taken from reference TRBV28 and TRBJ2-7, reads DVKVTQSSRYLVKRTGEKVFLECVQDMDHENMFWYRQDPGLGLRLIYFSYDVKMKEKGDIPEGYSVSREKKERFSLILESASTNQTSMYLCASTNQAYEQYFGPGTRLTVT.

The chain carries TRBV5-1 and TRBJ2-1; 7 nucleotides align to TRBD2. Germline CDR1 and CDR2: SGHRS and YFSETQ. The ends lost 1 base at V and 8 bases at J; junction bases unmatched: 6. The CDR3 totals 14 residues. The CDR3 bases are TGCGCCAGCAGCTTGTATGGGAGGGCCGATGAGCAGTTCTTC. Residues: CASSLYGRADEQFF.

This chain uses TRBV6-5 with TRBJ1-5, with D possibly TRBD1 on 5 matching bases. This CDR3 has 13 residues. CDR1 MNHEY and CDR2 SVGAGI come from the germline V gene. The ends were cut back, 5 bases at V and 4 bases at J, with 9 bases in the middle. The CDR3 reads CASSPGKNQPQHF. The DNA of the CDR3 is TGTGCCAGCAGTCCAGGGAAGAATCAGCCCCAGCATTTT.

The V and J genes are TRBV9 and TRBJ2-1, with TRBD2 identical over 7 bases. CDR3 length: 16 amino acids. The germline V gene encodes CDR1 SGDLS and CDR2 YYNGEE. Losses at the gene ends were 4 bases for V and 6 bases for J; bases not matched to a gene: 13. The CDR3 DNA reads TGTGCCAGCAGCAAAGGCGGAGCGGGATGGTTCAATGAGCAGTTCTTC. Amino acids: CASSKGGAGWFNEQFF.

This chain uses TRBV15 with TRBJ2-1; 12 bases are shared with TRBD2. This CDR3 is 21 amino acids long. Unmatched junction bases numbered 12, after V lost 0 bases and J lost 0 bases. CDR1 is LNHNV, CDR2 YYDKDF, per germline (reference sequence). The CDR3 coding sequence is TGTGCCACCAGCAGAGATTCGACTAGCGGGAGTTACGACAGCTCCTACAATGAGCAGTTCTTC. This sequence encodes CATSRDSTSGSYDSSYNEQFF.

This chain links TRBV6-1 with TRBJ2-1; TRBD1 might be the D (5 bases). Germline lookup yields CDR1 MNHNS and CDR2 SASEGT. This CDR3 contains 18 residues. The V end was cut by 3 bases, the J end by 7 bases, with 25 bases between. CDR3 sequence: CASSDPWVWSGAGNEQFF. The CDR3 nucleotides read TGTGCCAGCAGTGACCCCTGGGTATGGTCTGGAGCAGGGAATGAGCAGTTCTTC.

The CDR3 loop reads CASSDPGTGVETQYF. Here the CDR3 DNA reads TGTGCCAGCAGCGACCCCGGGACAGGGGTAGAGACCCAGTACTTC. This rearrangement joins TRBV6-1 to TRBJ2-5, with TRBD1 identical over 10 bases. Per germline, CDR1 MNHNS and CDR2 SASEGT. The CDR3 extends over 15 amino acids. V trimming: 6 bases; J trimming: 4 bases; junction bases outside the gene matches: 8.

The chain recombines TRBV7-2 with TRBJ2-7; 13 bases agree with TRBD2. The CDR3 is made up of 15 amino acids. CDR1 is SGHTA and CDR2 is FQGNSA in the germline V gene. Germline trimming cut 4 bases from V and 1 base from J; bases unmatched to any gene: 1. The CDR3 DNA follows: TGTGCCAGCAGCTGGACTAGCGGGAGTTCCTACGAGCAGTACTTC. This codes for CASSWTSGSSYEQYF.

The chain combines TRBV29-1 with TRBJ2-1; D is unclear. Per germline, CDR1 SQVTM and CDR2 ANQGSEA. This CDR3 region has 13 residues. V was trimmed by 7 bases and J by 2 bases, leaving 12 bases between them. The CDR3 sequence: CSARVKAYNEQFF. The CDR3 bases are TGCAGCGCCCGGGTAAAAGCCTACAATGAGCAGTTCTTC.

The V gene is TRBV7-9, the J gene TRBJ2-1, with a tentative D call TRBD1 (6 bases). Germline loops: CDR1 SEHNR, CDR2 FQNEAQ (reference sequence). This CDR3 region has 18 residues. Deletions cut 6 bases from V and 0 bases from J, with 21 bases between. The CDR3 spells CASSLFPLGQLSYNEQFF. The CDR3 nucleotides read TGTGCCAGCAGTCTCTTCCCCCTTGGACAGCTCTCCTACAATGAGCAGTTCTTC.

J is TRBJ2-3 and V is TRBV28; D not resolved. Trimming left V 8 bases short and J 2 bases short, with 8 bases between. Germline lookup yields CDR1 MDHEN and CDR2 SYDVKM. The CDR3 is 12 residues long. In nucleotides, the CDR3 is TGTGCCAGCGGTGATTACACAGATACGCAGTATTTT. Protein: CASGDYTDTQYF.

The chain carries TRBV27 and TRBJ1-2, with D unresolved. V lost 6 bases and J lost 3, with 14 bases in between. Germline values: CDR1 MNHEY, CDR2 SMNVEV (reference sequence). The CDR3 sequence is 14 residues long. The CDR3 region has the DNA TGTGCCAGCAGCCCCTCGGAGGGAGACTATGGCTACACCTTC. Amino acid sequence: CASSPSEGDYGYTF.

The chain uses TRBV2 and TRBJ1-1, with D unclear. CDR3 length: 13 residues. CDR1 and CDR2 from the germline V gene are SNHLY and FYNNEI. V gave up 9 bases and J gave up 0 bases, with 11 bases separating them. This CDR3 reads CASRQIMNTEAFF. The CDR3 region has the DNA TGTGCCAGTCGGCAGATCATGAACACTGAAGCTTTCTTT.